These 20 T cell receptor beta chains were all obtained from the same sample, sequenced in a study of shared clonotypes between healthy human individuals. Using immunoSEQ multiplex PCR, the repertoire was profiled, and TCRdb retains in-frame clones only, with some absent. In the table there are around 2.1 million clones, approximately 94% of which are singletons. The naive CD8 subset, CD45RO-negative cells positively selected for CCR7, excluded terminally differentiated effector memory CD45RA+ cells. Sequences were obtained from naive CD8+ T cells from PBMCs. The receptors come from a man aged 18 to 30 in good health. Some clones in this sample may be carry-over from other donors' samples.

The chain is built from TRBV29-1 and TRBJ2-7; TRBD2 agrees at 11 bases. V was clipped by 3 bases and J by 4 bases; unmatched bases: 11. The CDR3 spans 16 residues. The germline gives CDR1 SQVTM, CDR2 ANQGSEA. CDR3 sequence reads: CSVDISGRAIRYEQYF. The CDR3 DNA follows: TGCAGCGTTGACATTAGCGGGAGGGCAATACGGTACGAGCAGTACTTC.

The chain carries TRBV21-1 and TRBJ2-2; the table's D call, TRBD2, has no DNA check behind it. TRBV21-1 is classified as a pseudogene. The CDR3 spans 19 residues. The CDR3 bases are TGTGCCAGCAGCAAAGAGTCGGGGTACGGCTTGAAATCGACCGGGGAGCTGTTTTTT. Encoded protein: CASSKESGYGLKSTGELFF.

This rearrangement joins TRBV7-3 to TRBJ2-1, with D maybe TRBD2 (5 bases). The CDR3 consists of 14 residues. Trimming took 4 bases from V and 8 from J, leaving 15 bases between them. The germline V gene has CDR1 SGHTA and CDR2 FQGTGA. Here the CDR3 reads CASSSGRTRDEQFF. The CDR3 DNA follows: TGTGCCAGCAGCTCCGGACGAACTAGGGATGAGCAGTTCTTC.

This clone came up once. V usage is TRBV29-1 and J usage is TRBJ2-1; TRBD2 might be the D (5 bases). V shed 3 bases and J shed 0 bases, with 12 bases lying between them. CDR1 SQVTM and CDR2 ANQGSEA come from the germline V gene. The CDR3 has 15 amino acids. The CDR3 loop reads CSVEYSGYSYNEQFF. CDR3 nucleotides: TGCAGCGTTGAGTATTCGGGATACTCCTACAATGAGCAGTTCTTC.

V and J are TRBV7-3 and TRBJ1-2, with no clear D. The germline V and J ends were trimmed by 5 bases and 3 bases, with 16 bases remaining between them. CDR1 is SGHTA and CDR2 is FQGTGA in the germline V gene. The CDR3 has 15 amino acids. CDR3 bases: TGTGCCAGCAGCCCCCATGCGGGGAGTTACTATGGCTACACCTTC. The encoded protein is CASSPHAGSYYGYTF.

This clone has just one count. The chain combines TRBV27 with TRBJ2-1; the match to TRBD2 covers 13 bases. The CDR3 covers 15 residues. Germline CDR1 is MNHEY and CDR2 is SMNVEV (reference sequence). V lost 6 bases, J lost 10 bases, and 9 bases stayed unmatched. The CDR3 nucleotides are TGTGCCAGCAGCAAAACTAGCGGGAGGGTGTGGGAGCAGTTCTTC. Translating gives CASSKTSGRVWEQFF.

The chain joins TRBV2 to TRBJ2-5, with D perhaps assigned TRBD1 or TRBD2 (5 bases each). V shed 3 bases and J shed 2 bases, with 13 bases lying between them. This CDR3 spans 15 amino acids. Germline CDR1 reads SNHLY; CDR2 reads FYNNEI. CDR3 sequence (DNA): TGTGCCAGCAGTGATTCCGGGGCCTCTCAAGAGACCCAGTACTTC. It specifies CASSDSGASQETQYF.

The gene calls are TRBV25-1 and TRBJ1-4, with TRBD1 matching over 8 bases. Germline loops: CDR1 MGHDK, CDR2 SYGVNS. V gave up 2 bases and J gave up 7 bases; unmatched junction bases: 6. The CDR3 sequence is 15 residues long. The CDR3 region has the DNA TGTGCCAGCAGTGAACTATCAGGGGGCTTTGAAAAACTGTTTTTT. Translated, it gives CASSELSGGFEKLFF.

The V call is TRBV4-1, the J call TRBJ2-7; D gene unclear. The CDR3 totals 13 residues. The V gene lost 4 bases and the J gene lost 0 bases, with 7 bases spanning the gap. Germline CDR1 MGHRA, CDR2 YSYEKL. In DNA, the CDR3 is TGCGCCAGCAGCCGTGAGCGCTCCTACGAGCAGTACTTC. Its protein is CASSRERSYEQYF.

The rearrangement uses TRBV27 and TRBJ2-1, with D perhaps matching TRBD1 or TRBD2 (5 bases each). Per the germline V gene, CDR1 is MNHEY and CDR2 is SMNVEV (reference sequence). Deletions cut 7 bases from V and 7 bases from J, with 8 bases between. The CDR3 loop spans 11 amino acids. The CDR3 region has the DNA TGTGCCAGCAACTGGGGGAATGAGCAGTTCTTC. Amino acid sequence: CASNWGNEQFF.

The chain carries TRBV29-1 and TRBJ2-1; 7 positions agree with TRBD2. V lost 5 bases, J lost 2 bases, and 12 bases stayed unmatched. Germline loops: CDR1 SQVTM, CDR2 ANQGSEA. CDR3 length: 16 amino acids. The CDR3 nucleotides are TGCAGCGTTCCCCCGGCCGGGCTAGCGGCCTACAATGAGCAGTTCTTC. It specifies CSVPPAGLAAYNEQFF.

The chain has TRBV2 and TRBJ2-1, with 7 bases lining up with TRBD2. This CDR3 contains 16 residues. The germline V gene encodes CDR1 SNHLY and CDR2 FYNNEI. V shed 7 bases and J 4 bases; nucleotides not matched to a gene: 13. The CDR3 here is CASTRGLVGLYNEQFF. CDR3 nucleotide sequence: TGTGCCAGCACTAGAGGACTAGTGGGGTTATACAATGAGCAGTTCTTC.

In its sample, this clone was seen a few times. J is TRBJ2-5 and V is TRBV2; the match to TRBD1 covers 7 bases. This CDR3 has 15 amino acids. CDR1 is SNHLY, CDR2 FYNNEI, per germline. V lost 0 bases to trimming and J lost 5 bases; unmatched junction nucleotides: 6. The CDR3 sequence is CASSEAYRGGETQYF. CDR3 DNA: TGTGCCAGCAGTGAAGCCTACAGGGGTGGGGAGACCCAGTACTTC.

The CDR3 region has the DNA TGCGCCAGCAGTGAGGCGGGACTTTGGAACACTGAAGCTTTCTTT. Its translation: CASSEAGLWNTEAFF. The rearrangement uses TRBV10-2 and TRBJ1-1; possible D gene TRBD1, 5 bases. V shed 2 bases and J shed 1 base, with 11 bases lying between them. The CDR3 runs 15 residues. The V gene's germline CDR1 is WSHSY and CDR2 SAAADI.

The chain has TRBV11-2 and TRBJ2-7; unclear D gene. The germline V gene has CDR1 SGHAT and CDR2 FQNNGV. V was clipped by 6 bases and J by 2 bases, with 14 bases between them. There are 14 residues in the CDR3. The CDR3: CASSLGHRPYEQYF. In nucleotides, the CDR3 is TGTGCCAGCAGTTTGGGCCACCGACCCTACGAGCAGTACTTC.

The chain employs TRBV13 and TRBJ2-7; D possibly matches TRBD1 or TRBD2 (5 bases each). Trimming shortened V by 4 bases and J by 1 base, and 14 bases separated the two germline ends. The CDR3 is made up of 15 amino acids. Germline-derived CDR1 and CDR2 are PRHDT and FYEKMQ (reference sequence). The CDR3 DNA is TGTGCCAGCAGCTCCCCCCGGGACGCTTCCTACGAGCAGTACTTC. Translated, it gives CASSSPRDASYEQYF.

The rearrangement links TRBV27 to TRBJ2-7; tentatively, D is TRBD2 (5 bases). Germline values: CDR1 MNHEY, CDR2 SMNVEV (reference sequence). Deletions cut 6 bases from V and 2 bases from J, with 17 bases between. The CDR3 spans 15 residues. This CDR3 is CASRSLISAAYEQYF. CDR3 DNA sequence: TGTGCCAGCAGGTCCTTGATTAGCGCGGCCTACGAGCAGTACTTC.

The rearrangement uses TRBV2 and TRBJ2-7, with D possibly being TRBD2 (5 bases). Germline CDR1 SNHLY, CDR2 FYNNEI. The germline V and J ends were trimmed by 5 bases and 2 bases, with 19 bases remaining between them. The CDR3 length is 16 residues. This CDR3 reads CASSSRSKRNPYEQYF. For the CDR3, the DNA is TGTGCCAGCAGTTCCCGGAGTAAGCGGAATCCCTACGAGCAGTACTTC.

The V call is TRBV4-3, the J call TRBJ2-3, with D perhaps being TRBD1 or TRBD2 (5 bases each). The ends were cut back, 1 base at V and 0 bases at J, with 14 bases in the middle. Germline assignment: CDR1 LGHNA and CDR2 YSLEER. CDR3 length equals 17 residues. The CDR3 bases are TGCGCCAGCAGCCAAGGCCTTCCCGGGGCTAGCACAGATACGCAGTATTTT. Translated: CASSQGLPGASTDTQYF.

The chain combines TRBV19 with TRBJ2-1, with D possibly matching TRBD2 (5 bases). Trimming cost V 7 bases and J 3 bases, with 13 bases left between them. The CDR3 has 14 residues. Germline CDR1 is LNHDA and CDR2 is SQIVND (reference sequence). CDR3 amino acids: CASTFGLSYNEQFF. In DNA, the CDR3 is TGTGCCAGTACCTTCGGACTGAGCTACAATGAGCAGTTCTTC.